This T cell receptor (beta chain) was sequenced in a study of CD8+CD57+ T cells in acquired aplastic anemia. Study-level information: The DNA of sorted CD4+ and CD8+ cells averaged 3.2 ug.

Genomic DNA was employed as the template in profiling TCR beta VDJ and CDR3. MiXCR was run by TCRdb on the reads, yielding one entry per CDR3 protein. The data hold 130,000 or so distinct CDR3 sequences, with about 50% observed a single time. Patients who underwent sequencing had shown CD8+CD57+ cell expansion by flow cytometry. Everyone among the patients had severe acquired aplastic anemia. Per the germline V gene, CDR1 is SQVTM and CDR2 is ANQGSEA. The CDR3 consists of 14 residues. V was trimmed by 4 bases and J by 0 bases, leaving 13 bases between them. This clonotype has a handful of counts. Material: sorted CD4+, CD8+, or CD8+CD57+ T cells (not recorded which) from PBMCs. The receptor was isolated from a human donor with aplastic anemia. The V call is TRBV29-1, the J call TRBJ2-7; D remains ambiguous. CDR3 DNA sequence: TGCAGCGTTGGAGTTCTAGGCAGCTCCTACGAGCAGTACTTC. It encodes CSVGVLGSSYEQYF.